The entry that follows covers one TCR beta chain sequence. Libraries were prepared by immunoSEQ multiplex PCR; TCRdb keeps only in-frame clonotypes and omits some of them. The sample lists fewer than 30,000 clones, 85% to 95% occurring once. This sample was taken from a study of graft-versus-host responses after intestinal transplantation. The V end lost 3 bases, the J end lost 3 bases, and 3 bases lay between the germline ends. This CDR3 is built from 12 residues. The germline gives CDR1 LNHDA, CDR2 SQIVND (reference sequence). The chain employs TRBV19 and TRBJ1-3; D unresolved. The TCR comes from a human patient who received an intestinal transplant, so some T cells may come from the graft donor. The starting material was PBMCs, obtained 18 days after transplant. This CDR3 reads CASSINGNTIYF. Written as DNA, the CDR3 is TGTGCCAGTAGTATTAATGGAAACACCATATATTTT.